Below, one T cell receptor (beta chain) is given with its context. Its antigen is currently unknown. The data originate from a study of beta chain features in type 1 diabetes. Findings of the study overall: VDJ junctions in type 1 diabetes patients carried more deletions and fewer insertions.

TCRB transcripts that were expressed got sequenced, as all of the isolated RNA had been reverse transcribed. Using immunoSEQ multiplex PCR, the repertoire was profiled, and TCRdb retains in-frame clones only, with some absent. This sample has roughly 500,000 clones, with over 25% found just once. This TCR came from a man aged 18 to 29 in good health. The sequenced sample was naive CD4+ T cells from blood.

The CDR3 loop is CASKGLYEQYF. DNA for the CDR3: TGTGCCAGTAAGGGCCTCTACGAGCAGTACTTC. The chain is built from TRBV19 and TRBJ2-7; D not certain. The CDR3 is 11 residues long. Germline V lookup: CDR1 LNHDA, CDR2 SQIVND (reference sequence). V was clipped by 7 bases and J by 3 bases, with 7 bases between them.